A single sample is the source of the 17 T cell receptor beta chains below, sequenced in a study of blood T cells in healthy people across ages. Using a J-beta primer mix together with a sample-barcoded 5' primer, a second PCR was run for about 6 to 12 cycles. TCRdb fed the 5' RACE reads into MiXCR, producing one record per CDR3 protein. The data contain 1.2 million to 1.5 million distinct CDR3 sequences, around 59% of them seen just once; the ten biggest clones take up about 6.7%. Specimen: blood. These receptor sequences come from a man aged 18-30 years in good health.

The chain employs TRBV9 and TRBJ2-5; 8 bases align to TRBD2. Germline V gene sequence: CDR1 SGDLS, CDR2 YYNGEE. Trimming removed 6 bases from V and 5 bases from J; junction bases left unmatched: 9. This CDR3 is 14 amino acids long. The CDR3 here is CASTPVAGMETQYF. CDR3 DNA: TGTGCCAGCACCCCGGTAGCGGGAATGGAGACCCAGTACTTC.

This chain joins TRBV7-9 and TRBJ1-1, with 7 positions matching TRBD1. Germline V lookup: CDR1 SEHNR, CDR2 FQNEAQ (reference sequence). V dropped 3 bases and J dropped 11; count of bases not matched to a gene: 15. The CDR3 extends over 15 amino acids. CDR3 DNA sequence: TGTGCCAGCAGCTTGACCTCCGGGACAGCCCCGACCGCTTTCTTT. Translation: CASSLTSGTAPTAFF.

V usage is TRBV29-1 and J usage is TRBJ2-1; 8 bases line up with TRBD1. Trimming removed 6 bases from V and 7 bases from J; junction bases left unmatched: 8. The CDR3 has 13 residues. Germline-derived CDR1 and CDR2 are SQVTM and ANQGSEA. Here the CDR3 reads CSVSRTGNNEQFF. The CDR3, as DNA: TGCAGCGTCTCGAGGACAGGGAATAATGAGCAGTTCTTC.

The genes are TRBV4-2 and TRBJ2-7; D is possibly TRBD1 (7 bases). This CDR3 contains 15 residues. V was trimmed by 2 bases and J by 2 bases, leaving 13 bases between them. From germline, CDR1 is LGHNA and CDR2 YNFKEQ. The CDR3 region is CASSQRAGGTYEQYF. CDR3 nucleotides: TGTGCCAGCAGCCAAAGGGCAGGGGGGACCTACGAGCAGTACTTC.

Note on this clonotype: This clone may be a read error of a much larger clone one base away. V usage is TRBV7-6 and J usage is TRBJ2-2, with 7 bases lining up with TRBD2. The CDR3 extends over 17 amino acids. The trim removed 1 base at V and 1 base at J, leaving 6 bases unmatched. Germline CDR1 is SGHVS and CDR2 is FNYEAQ. The CDR3 is CASSLVGGRRNTGELFF. The CDR3 DNA reads TGTGCCAGCAGCTTAGTGGGCGGGAGAAGGAACACCGGGGAGCTGTTTTTT.

On this clonotype itself: A single base separates this from a much larger clone, so it may be a read error. The chain has TRBV5-1 and TRBJ2-3, with D possibly being TRBD1 or TRBD2 (5 bases each). CDR3 size: 14 residues. The V gene lost 3 bases and the J gene lost 0 bases, with 8 bases spanning the gap. From germline, CDR1 is SGHRS and CDR2 YFSETQ. The CDR3 reads CASSWDPSTDTQYF. In nucleotides, the CDR3 is TGCGCCAGCAGCTGGGACCCTAGCACAGATACGCAGTATTTT.

This clonotype has just one count. V is TRBV4-1 and J is TRBJ1-6, with D possibly being TRBD1 (6 bases). The ends were cut back, 0 bases at V and 0 bases at J, with 9 bases in the middle. Germline V gene sequence: CDR1 MGHRA, CDR2 YSYEKL. The CDR3 length is 17 residues. The CDR3 nucleotides are TGCGCCAGCAGCCAAGATCAGGGGAGCTCCTATAATTCACCCCTCCACTTT. This translates into CASSQDQGSSYNSPLHF.

A remark on this clonotype: A read error may account for a junction end that differs from germline. The DNA for the CDR3 is TGTGCCAGCTCACCAAGCGCTGAAAGACTGTTTTTT. This encodes CASSPSAERLFF. The rearrangement links TRBV18 to TRBJ1-4; the D is unclear. Germline CDR1 is KGHSH and CDR2 is LQKENI. CDR3 size: 12 residues.

This clonotype turned up a few times. This chain links TRBV13 with TRBJ2-1; D could derive from TRBD1 or TRBD2 (5 bases each). V lost 4 bases to trimming and J lost 8 bases, with 12 bases between them. Germline assignment: CDR1 PRHDT and CDR2 FYEKMQ (reference sequence). This CDR3 is built from 13 residues. In nucleotides, the CDR3 is TGTGCCAGCAGCTCGCCGATGGGGGATGAGCAGTTCTTC. It translates to CASSSPMGDEQFF. Full variable domain (missing parts from reference TRBV13 and TRBJ2-1): AAGVIQSPRHLIKEKRETATLKCYPIPRHDTVYWYQQGPGQDPQFLISFYEKMQSDKGSIPDRFSAQQFSDYHSELNMSSLELGDSALYFCASSSPMGDEQFFGPGTRLTVL.

The chain uses TRBV7-6 and TRBJ1-1, with 10 bases identical to TRBD1. The CDR3 length is 13 residues. V was clipped by 4 bases and J by 10 bases; unmatched bases: 6. Germline V lookup: CDR1 SGHVS, CDR2 FNYEAQ. CDR3: CASSYGDRGLAFF. The CDR3, as DNA: TGTGCCAGCAGCTACGGGGACAGGGGATTAGCTTTCTTT.

Remarks on this clonotype: One end of the junction is discordant with germline, which a read error may explain. V usage is TRBV7-2 and J usage is TRBJ1-2; TRBD1 is a possible D gene (5 bases). Per the germline V gene, CDR1 is SGHTA and CDR2 is FQGNSA. The CDR3 runs to 14 residues. The CDR3 reads CASSLSYGDYGHTF. The DNA of the CDR3 is TGTGCCAGCAGCTTATCCTACGGGGACTATGGCCACACCTTC.

This clonotype was observed once. The J gene is TRBJ2-7, the V gene TRBV28; maybe TRBD1 (6 bases). The DNA end lines up better with TRBJ2-1; the J call may be wrong. The CDR3 has 12 amino acids. Looked up from germline, CDR1 is MDHEN and CDR2 is SYDVKM. Here the CDR3 reads CASRLGTTEQFF. The CDR3 region has the DNA TGTGCCAGCAGATTGGGGACAACCGAGCAGTTCTTC.

The chain couples TRBV5-6 to TRBJ2-1, with D perhaps TRBD2 (6 bases). There are 15 residues in the CDR3. Germline CDR1 SGHDT, CDR2 YYEEEE. V shed 0 bases and J shed 6 bases, with 13 bases lying between them. The CDR3 DNA is TGTGCCAGCAGCTTGGTCGGGACTGGAGCCAATGAGCAGTTCTTC. This codes for CASSLVGTGANEQFF.

The chain employs TRBV2 and TRBJ2-1, with D unresolved. Germline V CDR1 and CDR2: SNHLY, FYNNEI. This CDR3 comprises 12 residues. V lost 6 bases to trimming and J lost 12 bases, with 15 bases between them. In nucleotides, the CDR3 is TGTGCCAGCAGCGCCACTACCGGCGGGCAGTTCTTC. Its translation: CASSATTGGQFF.

V is TRBV12-3 or TRBV12-4 and J is TRBJ1-2; TRBD1 might be the D (6 bases). The CDR3 has 12 amino acids. Between the trimmed V and J ends, which lost 6 bases and 6 bases, there was a span of 11 bases. The chain's CDR3 is CASSMTGNGYTF. The CDR3 bases are TGTGCCAGCAGCATGACAGGAAATGGCTACACCTTC.

This sequence joins TRBV6-2 or TRBV6-3 and TRBJ2-3, with TRBD2 as a possible D gene (6 bases). This CDR3 is built from 14 residues. V was shortened by 8 bases and J by 0 bases, with 12 bases between the two germline ends. Looked up from germline, CDR1 is MNHEY and CDR2 is SVGEGT. The CDR3 loop reads CASGAGTSTDTQYF. As DNA, the CDR3 is TGTGCCAGCGGTGCCGGGACTAGCACAGATACGCAGTATTTT.

V is TRBV27 and J is TRBJ2-1; 10 bases match TRBD2. Germline values: CDR1 MNHEY, CDR2 SMNVEV (reference sequence). V was pared by 8 bases and J by 7 bases, with 5 bases of the junction left unmatched. The CDR3 has 13 residues. The CDR3 DNA sequence: TGTGCCAGCTCTAGCGGGAGCAGGAATGAGCAGTTCTTC. It is translated as CASSSGSRNEQFF.